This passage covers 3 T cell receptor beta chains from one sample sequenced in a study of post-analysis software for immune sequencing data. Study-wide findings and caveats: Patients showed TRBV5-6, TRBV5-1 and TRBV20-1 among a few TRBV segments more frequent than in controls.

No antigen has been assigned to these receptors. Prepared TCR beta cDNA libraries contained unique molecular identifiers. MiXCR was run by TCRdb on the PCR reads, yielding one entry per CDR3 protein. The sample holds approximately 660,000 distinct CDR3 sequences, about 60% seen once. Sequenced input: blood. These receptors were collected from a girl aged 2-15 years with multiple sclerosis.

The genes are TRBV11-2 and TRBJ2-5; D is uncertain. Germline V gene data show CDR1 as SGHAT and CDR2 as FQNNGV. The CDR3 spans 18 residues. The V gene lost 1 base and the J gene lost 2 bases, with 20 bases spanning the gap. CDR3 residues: CASSLGATGLAYQETQYF. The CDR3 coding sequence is TGTGCCAGCAGCTTAGGGGCGACTGGGCTCGCTTATCAAGAGACCCAGTACTTC.

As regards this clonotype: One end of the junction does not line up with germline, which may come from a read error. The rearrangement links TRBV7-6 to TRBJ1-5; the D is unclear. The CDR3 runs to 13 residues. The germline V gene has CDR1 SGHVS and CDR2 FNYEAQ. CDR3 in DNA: TGTGCCAGCAGCTTAGGGGAGGGTCAGGCCCAGCATTTT. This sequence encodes CASSLGEGQAQHF.

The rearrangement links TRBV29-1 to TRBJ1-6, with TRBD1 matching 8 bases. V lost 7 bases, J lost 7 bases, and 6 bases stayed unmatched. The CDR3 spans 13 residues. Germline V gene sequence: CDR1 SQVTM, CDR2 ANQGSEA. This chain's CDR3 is CSAQGAPNSPLHF. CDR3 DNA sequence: TGCAGCGCCCAGGGGGCGCCCAATTCACCCCTCCACTTT.